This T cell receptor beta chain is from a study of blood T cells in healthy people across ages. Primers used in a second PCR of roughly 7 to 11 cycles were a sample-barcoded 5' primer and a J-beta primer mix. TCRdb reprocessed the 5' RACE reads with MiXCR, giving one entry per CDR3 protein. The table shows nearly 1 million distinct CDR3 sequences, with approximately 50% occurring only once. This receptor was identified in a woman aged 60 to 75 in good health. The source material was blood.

CDR3 sequence: CAWSVGGFSYEQYF. The CDR3 nucleotides read TGTGCCTGGAGTGTAGGGGGGTTCTCCTACGAGCAGTACTTC. The chain is built from TRBV30 and TRBJ2-7; the D gene could be TRBD1 or TRBD2 (6 bases each). V was trimmed by 0 bases and J by 0 bases, leaving 9 bases between them. Germline V gives CDR1 GTSNPN, CDR2 SVGIG (reference sequence). The CDR3 spans 14 residues.